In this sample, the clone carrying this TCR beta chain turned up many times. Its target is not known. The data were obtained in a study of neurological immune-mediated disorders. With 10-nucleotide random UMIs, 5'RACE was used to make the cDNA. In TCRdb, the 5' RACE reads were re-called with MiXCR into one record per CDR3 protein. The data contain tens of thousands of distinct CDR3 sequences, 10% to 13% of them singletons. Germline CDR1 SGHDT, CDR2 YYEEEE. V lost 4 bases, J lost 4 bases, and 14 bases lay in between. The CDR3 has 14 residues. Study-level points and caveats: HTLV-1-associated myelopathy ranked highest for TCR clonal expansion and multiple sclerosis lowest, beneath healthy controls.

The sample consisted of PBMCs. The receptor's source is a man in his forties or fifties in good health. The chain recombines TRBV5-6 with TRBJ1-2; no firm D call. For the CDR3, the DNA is TGTGCCAGCAGCATACTCCCGGATGTCTATGGCTACACCTTC. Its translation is CASSILPDVYGYTF.